Following are 8 T cell receptor beta chains from one sample sequenced in a study of shared clonotypes between healthy human individuals. The repertoire was sequenced with immunoSEQ multiplex PCR; TCRdb's copy has only in-frame clones and lacks some. The table records millions of clones, approximately 93% of them present only once. The sample was naive CD4+ T cells from PBMCs. The subset is: CD45RA+ positively selected. The receptors were sampled from a man between 18 and 29 years old in good health. Some clones in this sample may be carry-over from other donors' samples.

The rearrangement joins TRBV7-9 to TRBJ1-1, with D uncertain. This CDR3 has 13 amino acids. Germline assignment: CDR1 SEHNR and CDR2 FQNEAQ (reference sequence). V was trimmed by 4 bases and J by 4 bases, leaving 10 bases between them. CDR3 amino acids: CASSSLPGTEAFF. The CDR3 DNA follows: TGTGCCAGCAGCTCGCTACCGGGCACTGAAGCTTTCTTT.

The chain combines TRBV28 with TRBJ1-5, with D uncertain. Between the trimmed V and J ends, which lost 7 bases and 7 bases, there was a span of 26 bases. CDR1 is MDHEN, CDR2 SYDVKM, per germline. There are 17 residues in the CDR3. CDR3 bases: TGTGCCAGCACTACACACACGGGTATGAGTCCGCTCCAGCCCCAGCATTTT. Translating gives CASTTHTGMSPLQPQHF.

CDR3 protein: CASSLGGRHQPQHF. Written as DNA, the CDR3 is TGTGCCAGCAGCCTGGGAGGACGGCATCAGCCCCAGCATTTT. The rearrangement joins TRBV5-6 to TRBJ1-5, with D uncertain. V dropped 4 bases and J dropped 5 bases, with 13 bases sitting between them. This CDR3 has 14 residues. CDR1 is SGHDT, CDR2 YYEEEE, per germline.

This sequence joins TRBV7-3 and TRBJ2-1; TRBD2 matches at 7 bases. There are 13 residues in the CDR3. Trimming removed 5 bases from V and 5 bases from J; junction bases left unmatched: 3. The germline CDR1 and CDR2 sequences are SGHTA and FQGTGA. The CDR3, as DNA: TGTGCCAGCAGCCGGGAGGCCAACAATGAGCAGTTCTTC. This gives the protein CASSREANNEQFF.

This clone was observed once. The chain links TRBV10-2 to TRBJ2-7; D remains unclear. CDR1 is WSHSY, CDR2 SAAADI, per germline. There are 11 residues in the CDR3. The V gene lost 1 base and the J gene lost 7 bases, with 5 bases spanning the gap. CDR3 amino acids: CASSEWLEQYF. CDR3 nucleotides: TGCGCCAGCAGTGAGTGGTTGGAGCAGTACTTC.

The genes are TRBV28 and TRBJ1-2, with 11 bases identical to TRBD1. The germline V gene has CDR1 MDHEN and CDR2 SYDVKM. The CDR3 totals 14 residues. With 6 bases clipped from V and 7 bases from J, the junction kept 7 bases outside the gene matches. The CDR3, as DNA: TGTGCCAGCAGCCGGACAGGGGGCTCAGGTGGCTACACCTTC. Translation: CASSRTGGSGGYTF.

The chain joins TRBV6-1 to TRBJ2-3, with TRBD2 matching 14 bases. CDR1 and CDR2 from the germline V gene are MNHNS and SASEGT. The V and J ends lost 4 bases and 0 bases, in that order; junction bases with no gene match: 9. The CDR3 extends over 19 amino acids. The CDR3 DNA sequence: TGTGCCAGCAGTGCCGGGGGACTAGCGGGGGACTCTAGCACAGATACGCAGTATTTT. This codes for CASSAGGLAGDSSTDTQYF.

The chain joins TRBV5-1 to TRBJ2-1; no reliable D call. Germline V gene lookup returns CDR1 SGHRS and CDR2 YFSETQ. This CDR3 has 15 amino acids. Between the trimmed V and J ends, which lost 4 bases and 0 bases, there was a span of 11 bases. As DNA, the CDR3 is TGCGCCAGCAGCCATACAGAGAGCTCCTACAATGAGCAGTTCTTC. It translates to CASSHTESSYNEQFF.